This T cell receptor beta chain was documented in a study of blood T cells in healthy people across ages. This clonotype has only a few counts. The total RNA that was extracted per sample amounted to at least 5 micrograms. It was with a sample-barcoded 5' primer and a J-beta primer mix that a second PCR of roughly 7 to 12 cycles was run. TCRdb re-analysed the 5' RACE reads in MiXCR, keeping a single row per CDR3 protein. The repertoire holds 1.5 million to 2 million distinct CDR3 sequences, with about two fifths as singletons. The material sequenced was blood. This TCR was sampled from a human donor in good health.

CDR3 residues: CASTDRDSGYTF. In DNA, the CDR3 is TGCGCCAGCACCGACCGGGACAGTGGCTACACCTTC. The rearrangement links TRBV5-1 to TRBJ1-2; 7 nucleotides line up with TRBD1. The length of the CDR3 is 12 residues. Germline V gene sequence: CDR1 SGHRS, CDR2 YFSETQ. J gave up 7 bases and V 6 bases, and 6 bases lay outside the gene matches.